The clone carrying this T cell receptor beta chain appeared a few times. The data were taken from a study of OX40 agonist ivuxolimab in advanced cancers. Clones were sequenced by immunoSEQ multiplex PCR, and TCRdb holds only the in-frame ones, with some missing. The sample has tens of thousands of clones; around 92% are singletons. V was trimmed by 1 base and J by 2 bases, leaving 9 bases between them. The CDR3 spans 14 residues. CDR1 and CDR2 from the germline V gene are MGHRA and YSYEKL. The chain carries TRBV4-1 and TRBJ2-7; the D is unclear. Sequencing used CD4+ or CD8+ T cells sorted from blood, obtained in a trial of the OX40 agonist ivuxolimab. The clonotype comes from an adult with an advanced solid tumor such as melanoma, head and neck, liver or kidney cancer. This CDR3 is CASSQVETAYEQYF. CDR3 DNA sequence: TGCGCCAGCAGCCAAGTCGAAACGGCCTACGAGCAGTACTTC.